These 13 T cell receptor beta chains came from one sample sequenced in a study of T-cell memory formation after mild COVID-19. Via MiXCR, TCRdb re-called the 5' RACE reads, giving one row per CDR3 protein. The table includes approximately 34,000 distinct CDR3 sequences, around 7.7% detected once. The sequenced material came from PBMCs or a T cell subset sorted from them (not recorded which). The receptors originated from a man younger than 35 who had mild COVID-19 (a few samples of this study predate the infection). Cell type and time point are not known.

In the case of this clonotype: At one end the junction does not follow the germline gene, possibly because of a read error. The chain is built from TRBV24-1 and TRBJ2-3, with D unclear. Germline loops: CDR1 KGHDR, CDR2 SFDVKD. This CDR3 has 15 amino acids. CDR3 in DNA: TGTGCCACCAGTGTAGGGTCTGGCGGATCAGATACTCAGTATTTT. Its protein is CATSVGSGGSDTQYF.

Ten or more counts support this clonotype. The V and J genes are TRBV24-1 and TRBJ2-2, with D tentatively TRBD1 or TRBD2 (5 bases each). Trimming removed 5 bases at V and 3 bases at J, with 6 bases between. CDR1 is KGHDR and CDR2 is SFDVKD in the germline V gene. The CDR3 contains 13 residues. The CDR3 nucleotides read TGTGCCACCAGTGTGGGGGACACCGGGGAGCTGTTTTTT. This encodes CATSVGDTGELFF.

This clonotype occurred many times. The chain combines TRBV9 with TRBJ2-3; 10 bases align to TRBD2. There are 17 residues in the CDR3. Germline V gives CDR1 SGDLS, CDR2 YYNGEE. The trim removed 0 bases at V and 0 bases at J, leaving 4 bases unmatched. The CDR3 sequence: CASSVGLAGGSTDTQYF. The CDR3 region has the DNA TGTGCCAGCAGCGTAGGACTAGCGGGTGGGAGCACAGATACGCAGTATTTT.

This clonotype has ten or more counts. The chain uses TRBV7-3 and TRBJ2-3; D might be TRBD1 (6 bases). V was shortened by 4 bases and J by 3 bases, with 17 bases between the two germline ends. The V gene's germline CDR1 is SGHTA and CDR2 FQGTGA. The CDR3 runs 16 residues. Written as DNA, the CDR3 is TGTGCCAGCAGCTCCAACAGGGATTTGGGGACAGATACGCAGTATTTT. Its protein product is CASSSNRDLGTDTQYF. The full variable domain, with the rest looked up from reference TRBV7-3 and TRBJ2-3, is GAGVSQTPSNKVTEKGKYVELRCDPISGHTALYWYRQSLGQGPEFLIYFQGTGAADDSGLPNDRFFAVRPEGSVSTLKIQRTERGDSAVYLCASSSNRDLGTDTQYFGPGTRLTVL.

This clonotype has only a few counts. V is TRBV10-3 and J is TRBJ1-2; 8 nucleotides match TRBD1. Germline CDR1 ENHRY, CDR2 SYGVKD. The V segment lost 8 bases and the J segment 5 bases; nucleotides outside the gene matches: 4. The CDR3 has 12 amino acids. The CDR3 region is CAISGGGYGYTF. The DNA of the CDR3 is TGTGCCATCTCAGGGGGCGGGTATGGCTACACCTTC.

The J gene is TRBJ1-1, the V gene TRBV2; TRBD1 might be the D (6 bases). Trimming cost V 8 bases and J 1 base, with 8 bases left between them. Looked up from germline, CDR1 is SNHLY and CDR2 is FYNNEI. CDR3 length equals 12 residues. In DNA form, the CDR3 reads TGTGCCAGCGGACAGCAGAACACTGAAGCTTTCTTT. Encoded protein: CASGQQNTEAFF.

Only one count was recorded for this clonotype. The V gene is TRBV12-3 or TRBV12-4, the J gene TRBJ2-1; the D call may be TRBD1 or TRBD2 (7 bases each). This CDR3 region has 15 residues. V was shortened by 6 bases and J by 9 bases, with 21 bases between the two germline ends. CDR3 nucleotides: TGTGCCAGCAGCCAACCAGGGGGGGGGCGGAGTGAGCAGTTCTTC. This gives the protein CASSQPGGGRSEQFF.

This clonotype was seen many times. V and J are TRBV15 and TRBJ2-1; 9 nucleotides match TRBD2. The V gene's germline CDR1 is LNHNV and CDR2 YYDKDF (reference sequence). V shed 1 base, J shed 4 bases, and the junction held 2 bases outside the gene matches. The CDR3 spans 15 residues. The CDR3 protein is CATSRASGDYNEQFF. Here the CDR3 DNA reads TGTGCCACCAGCAGAGCTAGCGGGGATTACAATGAGCAGTTCTTC.

This clonotype was observed many times. The V and J genes are TRBV27 and TRBJ2-1; 9 nucleotides line up with TRBD1. Germline assignment: CDR1 MNHEY and CDR2 SMNVEV (reference sequence). This CDR3 is 17 amino acids long. Germline trimming cut 4 bases from V and 4 bases from J; bases unmatched to any gene: 11. In nucleotides, the CDR3 is TGTGCCAGCAGTTCCGGACAGGGGACCGCTATTTACAATGAGCAGTTCTTC. It is translated as CASSSGQGTAIYNEQFF.

This clonotype is labeled as medium-sized. This rearrangement joins TRBV6-2 or TRBV6-3 to TRBJ2-3; 9 bases are shared with TRBD2. The CDR3 runs to 16 residues. CDR1 is MNHEY and CDR2 is SVGEGT in the germline V gene. Trimming at V came to 5 bases and at J to 4 bases, leaving 10 bases not matched to a gene. As DNA, the CDR3 is TGTGCCAGCAGTCGACCCCCGGGCGGGGGGGCAGATACGCAGTATTTT. Its protein product is CASSRPPGGGADTQYF.

The rearrangement joins TRBV4-2 to TRBJ2-5, with a tentative D call TRBD2 (6 bases). The V end lost 1 base, the J end lost 5 bases, and 14 bases lay between the germline ends. This CDR3 spans 15 amino acids. The germline gives CDR1 LGHNA, CDR2 YNFKEQ. The CDR3 nucleotides read TGTGCCAGCAGCCAAGGAGGAGCGGGCCGGGAGACCCAGTACTTC. It is translated as CASSQGGAGRETQYF.

This clonotype was observed many times. The chain employs TRBV12-3 or TRBV12-4 and TRBJ2-3; unclear D gene. The CDR3 consists of 11 residues. The V and J ends lost 8 bases and 5 bases respectively, with 8 bases between them. The CDR3 here is CASAWRDTQYF. DNA of the CDR3: TGTGCCAGCGCCTGGAGAGATACGCAGTATTTT.

This clonotype was detected ten times or more. The rearrangement links TRBV7-3 to TRBJ1-2, with 8 bases lining up with TRBD1. This CDR3 contains 13 residues. With 2 bases clipped from V and 6 bases from J, the junction kept 2 bases outside the gene matches. Germline assignment: CDR1 SGHTA and CDR2 FQGTGA. Here the CDR3 DNA reads TGTGCCAGCAGCTTAGGACAGGGTGATGGCTACACCTTC. This gives the protein CASSLGQGDGYTF.